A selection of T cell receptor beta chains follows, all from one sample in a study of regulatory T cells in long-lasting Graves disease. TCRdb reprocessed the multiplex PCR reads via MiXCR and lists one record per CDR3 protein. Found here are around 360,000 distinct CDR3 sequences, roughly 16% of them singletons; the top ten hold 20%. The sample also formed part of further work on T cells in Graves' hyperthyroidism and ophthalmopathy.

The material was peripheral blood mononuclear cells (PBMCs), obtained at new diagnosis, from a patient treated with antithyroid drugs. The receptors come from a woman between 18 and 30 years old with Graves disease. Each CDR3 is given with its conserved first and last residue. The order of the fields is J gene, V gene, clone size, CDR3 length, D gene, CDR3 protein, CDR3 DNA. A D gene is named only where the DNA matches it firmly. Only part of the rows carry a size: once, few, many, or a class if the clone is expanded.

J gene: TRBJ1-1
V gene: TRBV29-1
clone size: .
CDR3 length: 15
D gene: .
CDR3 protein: CSVVRRLDWNTEAFF
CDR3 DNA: TGCAGCGTTGTACGGCGCCTCGATTGGAACACTGAAGCTTTCTTT

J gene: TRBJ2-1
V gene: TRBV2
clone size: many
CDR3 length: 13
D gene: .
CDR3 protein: CASRNQGNNEQFF
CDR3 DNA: TGTGCCAGCAGGAACCAGGGTAATAATGAGCAGTTCTTC

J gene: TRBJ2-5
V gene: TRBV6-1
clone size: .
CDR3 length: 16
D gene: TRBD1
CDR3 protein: CASSDSGTGGTETQYF
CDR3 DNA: TGTGCCAGCAGCGACTCCGGGACAGGAGGTACAGAGACCCAGTACTTC

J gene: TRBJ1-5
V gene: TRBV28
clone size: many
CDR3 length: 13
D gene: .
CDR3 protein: CASSLEVGQPQHF
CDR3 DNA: TGTGCCAGCAGTTTAGAGGTCGGGCAGCCCCAGCATTTT

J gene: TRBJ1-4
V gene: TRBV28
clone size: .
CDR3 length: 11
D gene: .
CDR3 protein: CASRTNEKLFF
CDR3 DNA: TGTGCCAGCAGGACGAATGAAAAACTGTTTTTT

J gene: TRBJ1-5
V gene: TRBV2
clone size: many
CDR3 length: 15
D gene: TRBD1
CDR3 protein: CASRGTALGNQPQHF
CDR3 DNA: TGTGCCAGCAGGGGGACAGCTTTAGGCAATCAGCCCCAGCATTTT

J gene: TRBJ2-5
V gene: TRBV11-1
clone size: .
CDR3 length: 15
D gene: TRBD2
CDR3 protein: CASSFLREQEETQYF
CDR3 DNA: TGTGCCAGCAGCTTCTTGCGGGAGCAGGAAGAGACCCAGTACTTC

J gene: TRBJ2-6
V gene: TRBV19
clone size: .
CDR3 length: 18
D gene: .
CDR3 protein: CASTTARAGSAGANVLTF
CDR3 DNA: TGTGCCAGTACAACGGCGAGGGCCGGTAGTGCTGGGGCCAACGTCCTGACTTTC

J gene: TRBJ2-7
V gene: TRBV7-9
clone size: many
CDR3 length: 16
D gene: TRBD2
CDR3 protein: CASSAPSGSGSYEQYF
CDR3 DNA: TGTGCCAGCAGCGCTCCCAGCGGGAGTGGCTCCTACGAGCAGTACTTC

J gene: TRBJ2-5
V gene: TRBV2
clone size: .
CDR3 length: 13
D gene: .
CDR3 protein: CASSDTVQETQYF
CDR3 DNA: TGTGCCAGCAGTGACACGGTACAAGAGACCCAGTACTTC

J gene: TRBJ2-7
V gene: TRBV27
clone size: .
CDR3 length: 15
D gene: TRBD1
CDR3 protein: CASSLSVTGGHEQYF
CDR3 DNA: TGTGCCAGCAGTTTATCGGTTACAGGGGGCCACGAGCAGTACTTC

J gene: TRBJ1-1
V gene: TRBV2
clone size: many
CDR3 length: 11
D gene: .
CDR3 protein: CASVWGTEAFF
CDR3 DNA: TGTGCCAGCGTATGGGGCACTGAAGCTTTCTTT

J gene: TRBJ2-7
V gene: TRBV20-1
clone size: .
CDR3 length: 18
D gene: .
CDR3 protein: CSARDNPLTLASHYEQYF
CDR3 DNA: TGCAGTGCTAGAGATAACCCACTAACGCTAGCGTCCCACTACGAGCAGTACTTC

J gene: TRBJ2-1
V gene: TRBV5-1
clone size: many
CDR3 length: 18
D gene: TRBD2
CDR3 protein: CASSLVVSGTPIYNEQFF
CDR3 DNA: TGCGCCAGCAGCTTGGTGGTTAGCGGGACACCGATCTACAATGAGCAGTTCTTC

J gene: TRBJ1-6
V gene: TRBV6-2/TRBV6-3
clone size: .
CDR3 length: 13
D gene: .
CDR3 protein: CASSYSGNSPLHF
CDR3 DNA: TGTGCCAGCAGTTACTCCGGAAATTCACCCCTCCACTTT

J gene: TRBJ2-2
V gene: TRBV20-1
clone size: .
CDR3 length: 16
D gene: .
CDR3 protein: CSARLPGAANTGELFF
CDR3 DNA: TGCAGTGCTAGATTGCCCGGTGCAGCGAACACCGGGGAGCTGTTTTTT

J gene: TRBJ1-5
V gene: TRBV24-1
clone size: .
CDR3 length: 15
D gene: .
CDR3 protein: CATSEPGPGLYPQHF
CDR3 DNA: TGTGCCACCAGTGAACCAGGGCCAGGGCTCTATCCCCAGCATTTT

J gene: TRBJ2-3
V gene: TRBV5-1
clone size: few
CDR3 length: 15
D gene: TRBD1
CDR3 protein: CASSLAGQGTDTQYF
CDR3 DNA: TGCGCCAGCAGCTTGGCCGGACAGGGCACAGATACGCAGTATTTT

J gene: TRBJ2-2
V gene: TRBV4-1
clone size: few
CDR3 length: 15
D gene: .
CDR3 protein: CASSQGETYTGELFF
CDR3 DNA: TGCGCCAGCAGCCAAGGGGAAACTTACACCGGGGAGCTGTTTTTT

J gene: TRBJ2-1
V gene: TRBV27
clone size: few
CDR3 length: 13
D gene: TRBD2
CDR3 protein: CASRRGLYNEQFF
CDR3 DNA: TGTGCCAGTCGGAGGGGACTATACAATGAGCAGTTCTTC

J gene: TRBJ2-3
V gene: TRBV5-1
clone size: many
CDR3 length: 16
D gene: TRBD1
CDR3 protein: CASSPTRRTGADTQYF
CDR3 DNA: TGCGCCAGCAGCCCAACGCGTAGGACAGGGGCAGATACGCAGTATTTT

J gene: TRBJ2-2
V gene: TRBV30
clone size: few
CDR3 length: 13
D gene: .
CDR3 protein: CAWSGRGFGELFF
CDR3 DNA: TGTGCCTGGAGTGGACGGGGCTTCGGGGAGCTGTTTTTT

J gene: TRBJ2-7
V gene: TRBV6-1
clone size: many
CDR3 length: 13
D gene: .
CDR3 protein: CASSEDRDVGQYF
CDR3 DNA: TGTGCCAGCAGTGAAGACCGGGACGTAGGGCAGTACTTC

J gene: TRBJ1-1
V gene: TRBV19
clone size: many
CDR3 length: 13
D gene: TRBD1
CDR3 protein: CASRTGGNTEAFF
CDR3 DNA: TGTGCCAGTAGGACAGGGGGGAACACTGAAGCTTTCTTT

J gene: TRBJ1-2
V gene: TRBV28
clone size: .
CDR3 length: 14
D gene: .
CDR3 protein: CASTSVAGRGGYTF
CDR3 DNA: TGTGCCAGCACCTCCGTAGCAGGGAGGGGAGGCTACACCTTC

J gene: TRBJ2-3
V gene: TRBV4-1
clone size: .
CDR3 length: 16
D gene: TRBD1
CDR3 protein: CASSPIDRAGTDTQYF
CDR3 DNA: TGCGCCAGCAGCCCCATAGACAGGGCAGGCACAGATACGCAGTATTTT

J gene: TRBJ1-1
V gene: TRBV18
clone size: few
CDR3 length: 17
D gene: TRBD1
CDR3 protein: CASSRTPGGTGAVEAFF
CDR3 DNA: TGTGCCAGCTCACGAACACCCGGAGGGACAGGGGCAGTGGAAGCTTTCTTT

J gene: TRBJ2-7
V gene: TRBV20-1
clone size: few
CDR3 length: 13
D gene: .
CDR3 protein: CSASNRDPYEQYF
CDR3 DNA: TGCAGTGCTAGTAACAGGGACCCCTACGAGCAGTACTTC

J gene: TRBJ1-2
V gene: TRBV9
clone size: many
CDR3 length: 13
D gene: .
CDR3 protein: CASSVAPNYGYTF
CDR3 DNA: TGTGCCAGCAGCGTAGCACCTAACTATGGCTACACCTTC

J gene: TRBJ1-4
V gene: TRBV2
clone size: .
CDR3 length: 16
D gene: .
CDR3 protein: CASSEGGGARNEKLFF
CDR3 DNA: TGTGCCAGCAGTGAAGGGGGTGGGGCCAGAAATGAAAAACTGTTTTTT

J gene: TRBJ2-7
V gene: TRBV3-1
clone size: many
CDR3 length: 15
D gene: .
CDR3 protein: CASSQVLRSGYEQYF
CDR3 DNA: TGTGCCAGCAGCCAAGTCCTCCGCTCAGGATACGAGCAGTACTTC

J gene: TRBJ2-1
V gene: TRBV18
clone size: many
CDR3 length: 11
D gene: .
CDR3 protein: CASPLPDEQFF
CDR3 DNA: TGTGCCAGCCCCCTACCGGATGAGCAGTTCTTC

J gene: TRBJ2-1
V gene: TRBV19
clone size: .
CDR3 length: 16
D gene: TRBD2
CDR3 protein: CASSSGLAGGRNEQFF
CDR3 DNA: TGTGCCAGTAGTTCAGGACTAGCGGGAGGGCGGAATGAGCAGTTCTTC

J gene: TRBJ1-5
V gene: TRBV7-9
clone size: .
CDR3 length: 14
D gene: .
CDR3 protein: CASSLRGLDQPQHF
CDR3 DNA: TGTGCCAGCAGCCTACGGGGACTCGATCAGCCCCAGCATTTT

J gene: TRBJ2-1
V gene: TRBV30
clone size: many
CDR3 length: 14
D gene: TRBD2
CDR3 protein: CAWETSAANNEQFF
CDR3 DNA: TGTGCCTGGGAAACTAGCGCGGCTAACAATGAGCAGTTCTTC

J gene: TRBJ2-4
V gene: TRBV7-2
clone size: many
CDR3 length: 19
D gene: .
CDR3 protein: CASSSQPGRLNLAKNIQYF
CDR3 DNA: TGTGCCAGCAGCTCCCAGCCGGGGAGGCTCAATCTAGCCAAAAACATTCAGTACTTC